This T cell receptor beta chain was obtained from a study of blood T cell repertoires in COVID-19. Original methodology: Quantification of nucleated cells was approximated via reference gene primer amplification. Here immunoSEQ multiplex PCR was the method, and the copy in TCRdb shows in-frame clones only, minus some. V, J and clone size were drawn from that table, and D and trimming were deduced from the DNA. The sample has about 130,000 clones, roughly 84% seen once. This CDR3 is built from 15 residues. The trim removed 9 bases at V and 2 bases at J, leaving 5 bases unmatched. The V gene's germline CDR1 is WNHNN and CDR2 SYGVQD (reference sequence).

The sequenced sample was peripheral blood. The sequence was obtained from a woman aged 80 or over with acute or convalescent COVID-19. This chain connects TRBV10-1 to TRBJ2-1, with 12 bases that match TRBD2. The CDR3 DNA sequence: TGCGCCAGTGATGCTAGCGGGGGGGCCTACAATGAGCAGTTCTTC. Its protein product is CASDASGGAYNEQFF.